This TCR beta chain was identified in a study of CD8+CD57+ T cells in acquired aplastic anemia. Genomic DNA, the template, was used for profiling of the TCR beta VDJ and CDR3. TCRdb analysed the reads with MiXCR anew, one entry per CDR3 protein. Here the sample spans 210,000 or so distinct CDR3 sequences, roughly 53% being singletons. General study results and limits: Roughly 28 was the count of CD8+ CDR3 sequences that patients shared with controls.

The CDR3 extends over 14 amino acids. Germline V gene lookup returns CDR1 ENHRY and CDR2 SYGVKD. The authors sequenced patients whose flow cytometry had shown CD8+CD57+ cell expansion. Comment on this clonotype: Its antigen remains unknown. It is likely a read error, because the conserved phenylalanine at the end of the CDR3 is missing.

The sequenced sample consisted of sorted CD4+, CD8+, or CD8+CD57+ T cells (not recorded which) from PBMCs. The chain joins TRBV10-3 to TRBJ1-1; 9 bases align to TRBD1. The sequence derives from a human donor with aplastic anemia. The CDR3 loop is CASSYRTGVTEAFL. DNA of the CDR3: TGTGCCAGCAGTTACCGGACAGGGGTCACTGAAGCTTTCCTT.